This TCR beta chain was found in a study of T cells in Graves' hyperthyroidism and ophthalmopathy. General study results and limits: Most thyroid-expanded clonotypes above 0.001 were also found in blood. A model of 13 V-J features distinguished ophthalmopathy from stable hyperthyroidism.

This clonotype was seen ten or more times. The antigen remains undetermined. The TCR beta CDR3 regions underwent amplification using RNA transcripts as the source. A first-round RT-PCR of the TCR CDR3 used the HTBI primer set. Each CDR3 protein is one row after TCRdb ran MiXCR on the multiplex PCR reads. The table includes roughly 560,000 distinct CDR3 sequences, under 15% detected once. Input material: blood. The TCR sequence derives from a woman between 35 and 50 years old with Graves' ophthalmopathy.

CDR3 sequence (DNA): TGTGCCAGCAGCTTATCCATAACGGGAGTTCAAGAGACCCAGTACTTC. Translated, it gives CASSLSITGVQETQYF. The chain combines TRBV7-2 with TRBJ2-5, with a tentative D call TRBD2 (6 bases). The CDR3 spans 16 residues. Germline assignment: CDR1 SGHTA and CDR2 FQGNSA. V was trimmed by 2 bases and J by 2 bases, leaving 15 bases between them.